Below, one TCR beta chain is given with its context. Libraries of TCR beta came from iRepertoire HTBI primers plus Arm-PCR of CDR3 regions. TCRdb re-called the multiplex PCR reads through MiXCR, storing one row per CDR3 protein. The sample lists about 220,000 distinct CDR3 sequences; less than 20% were seen once. CDR3 length: 15 amino acids. Looked up from germline, CDR1 is KGHSH and CDR2 is LQKENI. Trimming took off 0 bases at V and 5 bases at J, with 11 bases between the two ends. This record belongs to a study of regulatory T cells in long-lasting Graves disease. Noted time point: newly diagnosed GD, antithyroid drugs for less than 3 months. PBMCs were the source of the RNA used for TCR sequencing. The data were also submitted as part of a second study, on T cells in Graves' hyperthyroidism and ophthalmopathy. As that study records: For the diagnoses, clinical symptoms, serum thyroxine and TRAb, thyroid ultrasound and orbital computed tomography were used.

The rearrangement uses TRBV18 and TRBJ1-5; D not certain. Sample: peripheral blood mononuclear cells (PBMCs), taken at new diagnosis, from a patient treated with antithyroid drugs. The TCR comes from a woman younger than 45 with Graves disease. CDR3 protein: CASSPPGREDQPQHF. CDR3 bases: TGTGCCAGCTCACCACCGGGGAGGGAGGATCAGCCCCAGCATTTT. The full variable domain, in which reference TRBV18 and TRBJ1-5 provide the parts outside the CDR3, is NAGVMQNPRHLVRRRGQEARLRCSPMKGHSHVYWYRQLPEEGLKFMVYLQKENIIDESGMPKERFSAEFPKEGPSILRIQQVVRGDSAAYFCASSPPGREDQPQHFGDGTRLSIL.